This TCR beta chain was identified during a study of blood T cell repertoires in COVID-19. Study-wide context: PBMCs, B-cell-depleted T cells, or T cells were the source of the cDNA or gDNA that made up the material.

Profiled with immunoSEQ multiplex PCR; TCRdb holds only in-frame clones, not every one. The sample lists fewer than 250,000 clones; more than 75% were seen once. Trimming left V 1 base short and J 2 bases short, with 8 bases between. This CDR3 region has 14 residues. From germline, CDR1 is SGHVS and CDR2 FQNEAQ. The TCR comes from a woman in her 40s with acute or convalescent COVID-19. The chain joins TRBV7-8 to TRBJ1-2; maybe TRBD1 (5 bases). Specimen: peripheral blood. Here the CDR3 DNA reads TGTGCCAGCAGCTTAGGACAGCTAAACTATGGCTACACCTTC. Its translation is CASSLGQLNYGYTF.